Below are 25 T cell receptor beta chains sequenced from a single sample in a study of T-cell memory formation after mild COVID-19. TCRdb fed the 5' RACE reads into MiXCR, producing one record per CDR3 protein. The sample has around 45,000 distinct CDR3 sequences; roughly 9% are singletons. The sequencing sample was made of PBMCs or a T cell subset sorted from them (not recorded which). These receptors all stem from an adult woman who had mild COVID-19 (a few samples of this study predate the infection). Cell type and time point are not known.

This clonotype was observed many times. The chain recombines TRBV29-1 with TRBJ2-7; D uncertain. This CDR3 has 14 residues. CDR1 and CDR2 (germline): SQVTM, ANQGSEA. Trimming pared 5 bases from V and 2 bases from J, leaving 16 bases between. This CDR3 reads CSVLSALSPYEQYF. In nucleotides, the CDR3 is TGCAGCGTTCTCTCTGCATTAAGTCCCTACGAGCAGTACTTC.

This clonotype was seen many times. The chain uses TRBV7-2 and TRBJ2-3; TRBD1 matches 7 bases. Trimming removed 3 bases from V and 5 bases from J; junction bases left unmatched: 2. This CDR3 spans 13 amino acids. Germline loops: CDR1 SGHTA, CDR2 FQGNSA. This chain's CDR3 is CASSFTGVDTQYF. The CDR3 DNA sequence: TGTGCCAGCAGCTTTACAGGGGTAGATACGCAGTATTTT.

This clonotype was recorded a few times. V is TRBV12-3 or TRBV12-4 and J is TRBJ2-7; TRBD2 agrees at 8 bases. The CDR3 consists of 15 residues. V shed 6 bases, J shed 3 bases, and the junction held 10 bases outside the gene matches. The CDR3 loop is CASSQSIRGGYEQYF. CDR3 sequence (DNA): TGTGCCAGCAGCCAATCTATACGGGGGGGCTACGAGCAGTACTTC.

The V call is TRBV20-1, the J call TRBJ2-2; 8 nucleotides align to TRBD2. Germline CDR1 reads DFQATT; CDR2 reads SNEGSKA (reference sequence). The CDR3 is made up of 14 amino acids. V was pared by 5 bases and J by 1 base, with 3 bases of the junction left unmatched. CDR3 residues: CSAGSGGNTGELFF. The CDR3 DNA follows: TGCAGTGCTGGGAGCGGGGGGAACACCGGGGAGCTGTTTTTT.

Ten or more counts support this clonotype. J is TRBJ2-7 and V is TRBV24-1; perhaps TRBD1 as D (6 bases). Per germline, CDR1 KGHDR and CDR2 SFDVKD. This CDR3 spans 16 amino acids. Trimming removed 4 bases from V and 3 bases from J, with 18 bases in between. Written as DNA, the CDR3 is TGTGCCACCAGTGACTCACAGGGTTTCGGAAGCTACGAGCAGTACTTC. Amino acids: CATSDSQGFGSYEQYF.

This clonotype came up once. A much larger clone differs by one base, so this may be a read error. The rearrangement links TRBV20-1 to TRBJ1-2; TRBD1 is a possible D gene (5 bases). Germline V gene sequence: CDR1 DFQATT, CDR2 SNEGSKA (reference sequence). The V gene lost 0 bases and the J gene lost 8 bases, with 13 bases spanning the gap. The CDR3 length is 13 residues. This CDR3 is CSARDREGSGYTF. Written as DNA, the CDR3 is TGCAGTGCTAGAGATCGGGAGGGGAGCGGCTACACCTTC.

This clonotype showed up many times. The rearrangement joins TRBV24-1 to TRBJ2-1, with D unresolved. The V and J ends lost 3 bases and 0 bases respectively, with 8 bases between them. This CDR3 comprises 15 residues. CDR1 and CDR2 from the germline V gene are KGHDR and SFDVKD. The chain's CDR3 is CATSDPTLSYNEQFF. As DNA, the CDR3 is TGTGCCACCAGTGATCCAACGCTCTCCTACAATGAGCAGTTCTTC.

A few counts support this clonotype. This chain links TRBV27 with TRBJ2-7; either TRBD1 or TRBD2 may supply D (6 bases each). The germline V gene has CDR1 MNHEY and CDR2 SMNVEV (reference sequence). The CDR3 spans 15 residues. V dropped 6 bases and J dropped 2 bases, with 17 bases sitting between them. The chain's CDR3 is CASRPGAGVAYEQYF. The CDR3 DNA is TGTGCCAGCAGGCCGGGAGCAGGGGTGGCCTACGAGCAGTACTTC.

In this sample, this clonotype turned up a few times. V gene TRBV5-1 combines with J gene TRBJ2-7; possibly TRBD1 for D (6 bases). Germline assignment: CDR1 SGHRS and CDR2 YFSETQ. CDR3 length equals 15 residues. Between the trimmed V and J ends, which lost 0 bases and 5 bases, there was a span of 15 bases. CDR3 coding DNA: TGCGCCAGCAGCTTGGGCAGGGGCTCGGGTAACGAGCAGTACTTC. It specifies CASSLGRGSGNEQYF.

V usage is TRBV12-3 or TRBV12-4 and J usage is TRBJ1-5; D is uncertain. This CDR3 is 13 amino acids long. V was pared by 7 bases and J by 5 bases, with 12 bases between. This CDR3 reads CASTHRMDQPQHF. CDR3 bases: TGTGCCAGCACCCACCGGATGGATCAGCCCCAGCATTTT.

CDR3 sequence (DNA): TGTGCCAGCAGCCCAGCGAGGGCTGGGGCCAACGTCCTGACTTTC. Its translation: CASSPARAGANVLTF. This rearrangement joins TRBV7-2 to TRBJ2-6; perhaps TRBD2 as D (5 bases). The length of the CDR3 is 15 residues. The germline V and J ends were trimmed by 5 bases and 2 bases, with 10 bases remaining between them. The germline V gene has CDR1 SGHTA and CDR2 FQGNSA.

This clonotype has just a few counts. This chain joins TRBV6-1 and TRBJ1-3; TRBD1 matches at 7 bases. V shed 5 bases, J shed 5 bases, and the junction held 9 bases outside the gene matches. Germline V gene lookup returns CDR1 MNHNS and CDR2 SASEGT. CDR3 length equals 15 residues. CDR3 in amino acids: CASSSQTGSRNTIYF. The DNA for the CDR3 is TGTGCCAGCAGTTCACAGACAGGGTCGCGAAACACCATATATTTT.

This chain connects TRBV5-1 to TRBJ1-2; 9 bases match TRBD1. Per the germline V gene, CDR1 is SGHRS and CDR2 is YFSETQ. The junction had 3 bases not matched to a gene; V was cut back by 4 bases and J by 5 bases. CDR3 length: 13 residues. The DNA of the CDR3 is TGCGCCAGCAGCACAGGGACAGGGTATGGCTACACCTTC. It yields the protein CASSTGTGYGYTF.

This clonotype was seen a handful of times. In nucleotides, the CDR3 is TGTGCCAGCAGTGACTCGAGGCAGCCCGGGGAGCTGTTTTTT. This translates into CASSDSRQPGELFF. This chain links TRBV6-4 with TRBJ2-2; D is undetermined. The CDR3 spans 14 residues. CDR1 and CDR2 (germline): MRHNA, SNTAGT. The V end was cut by 0 bases, the J end by 6 bases, with 8 bases between.

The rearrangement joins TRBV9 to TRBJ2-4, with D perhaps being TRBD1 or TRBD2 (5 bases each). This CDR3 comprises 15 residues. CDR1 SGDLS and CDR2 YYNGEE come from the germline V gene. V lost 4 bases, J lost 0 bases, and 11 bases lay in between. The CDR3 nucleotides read TGTGCCAGCAGCCACAAAGGGACAGCCAAAAACATTCAGTACTTC. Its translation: CASSHKGTAKNIQYF. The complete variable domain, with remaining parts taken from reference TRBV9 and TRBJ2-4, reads DSGVTQTPKHLITATGQRVTLRCSPRSGDLSVYWYQQSLDQGLQFLIQYYNGEERAKGNILERFSAQQFPDLHSELNLSSLELGDSALYFCASSHKGTAKNIQYFGAGTRLSVL.

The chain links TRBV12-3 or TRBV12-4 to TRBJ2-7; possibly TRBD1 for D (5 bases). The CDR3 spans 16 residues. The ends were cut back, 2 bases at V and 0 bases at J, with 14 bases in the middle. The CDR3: CASSLRYRGHSYEQYV. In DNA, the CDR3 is TGTGCCAGCAGTTTACGCTACCGCGGACACTCCTACGAGCAGTACGTC.

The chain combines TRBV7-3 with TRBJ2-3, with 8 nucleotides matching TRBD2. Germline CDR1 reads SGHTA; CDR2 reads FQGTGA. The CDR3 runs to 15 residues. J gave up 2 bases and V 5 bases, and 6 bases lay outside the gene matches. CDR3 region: CASSPDSGNTDTQYF. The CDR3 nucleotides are TGTGCCAGCAGCCCCGATAGCGGGAACACAGATACGCAGTATTTT.

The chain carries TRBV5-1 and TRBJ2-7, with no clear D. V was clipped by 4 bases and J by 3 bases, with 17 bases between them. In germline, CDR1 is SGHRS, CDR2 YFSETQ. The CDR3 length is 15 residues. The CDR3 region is CASSHIGPRNYEQYF. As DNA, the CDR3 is TGCGCCAGCAGCCATATTGGGCCTCGCAACTACGAGCAGTACTTC.

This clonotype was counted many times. CDR3 region: CASRFSGSSAGELFF. CDR3 DNA sequence: TGTGCCAGCAGGTTTAGCGGGAGCAGCGCCGGGGAGCTGTTTTTT. The chain links TRBV12-3 or TRBV12-4 to TRBJ2-2; TRBD2 aligns across 9 bases. The CDR3 is made up of 15 amino acids. V dropped 6 bases and J dropped 6; count of bases not matched to a gene: 8.

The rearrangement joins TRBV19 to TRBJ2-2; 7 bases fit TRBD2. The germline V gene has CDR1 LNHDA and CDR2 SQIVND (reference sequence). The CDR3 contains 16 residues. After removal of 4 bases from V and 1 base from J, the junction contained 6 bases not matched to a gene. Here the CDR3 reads CASSTRRGGNTGELFF. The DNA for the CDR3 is TGTGCCAGTAGTACTAGGCGCGGGGGGAACACCGGGGAGCTGTTTTTT.

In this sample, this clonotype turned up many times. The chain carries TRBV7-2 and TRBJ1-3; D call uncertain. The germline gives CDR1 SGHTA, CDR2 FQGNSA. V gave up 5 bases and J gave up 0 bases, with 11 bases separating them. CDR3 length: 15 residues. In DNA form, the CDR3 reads TGTGCCAGCAGCACCCGACGCAGCTCTGGAAACACCATATATTTT. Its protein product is CASSTRRSSGNTIYF.

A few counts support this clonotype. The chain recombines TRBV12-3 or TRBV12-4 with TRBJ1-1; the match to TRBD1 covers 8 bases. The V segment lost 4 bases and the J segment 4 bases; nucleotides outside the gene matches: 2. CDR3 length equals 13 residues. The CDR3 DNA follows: TGTGCCAGCAGTTCTACAGGGGGCACTGAAGCTTTCTTT. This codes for CASSSTGGTEAFF.

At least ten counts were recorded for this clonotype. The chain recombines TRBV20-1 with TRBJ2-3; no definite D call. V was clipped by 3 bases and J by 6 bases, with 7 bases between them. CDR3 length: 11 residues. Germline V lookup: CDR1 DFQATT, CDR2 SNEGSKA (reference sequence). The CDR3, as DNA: TGCAGTGCTAGGGGCTTGGATACGCAGTATTTT. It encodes CSARGLDTQYF.

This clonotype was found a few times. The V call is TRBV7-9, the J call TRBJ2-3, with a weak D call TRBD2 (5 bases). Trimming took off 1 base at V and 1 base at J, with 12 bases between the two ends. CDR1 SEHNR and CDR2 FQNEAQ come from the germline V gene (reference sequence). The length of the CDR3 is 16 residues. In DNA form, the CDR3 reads TGTGCCAGCAGCTTAGACGCGGGCGGCCGCACAGATACGCAGTATTTT. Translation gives CASSLDAGGRTDTQYF.

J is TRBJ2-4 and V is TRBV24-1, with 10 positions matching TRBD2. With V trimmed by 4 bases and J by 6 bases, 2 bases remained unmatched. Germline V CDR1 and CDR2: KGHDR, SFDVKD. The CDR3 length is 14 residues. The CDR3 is CATSEASGGNIQYF. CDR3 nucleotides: TGTGCCACCAGTGAAGCTAGCGGGGGAAACATTCAGTACTTC.